This entry is about one T cell receptor (beta chain). Treatment: oral pan-JAK inhibitor, 5-10 mg twice daily. Germline V CDR1 and CDR2: GTSNPN, SVGIG (reference sequence). The ends lost 1 base at V and 4 bases at J; junction bases unmatched: 6. There are 14 residues in the CDR3. This sample was included in a study of CD8+ T cells in alopecia areata. Extracted from the samples, RNA was reverse transcribed into cDNA to serve as the sequencing template. Sequencing used immunoSEQ multiplex PCR; TCRdb keeps in-frame clones, though not all of them. The sample has roughly 230,000 clones, roughly two fifths seen once.

The sequence was collected from a human donor with alopecia areata. This chain uses TRBV30 with TRBJ2-5, with 7 bases fitting TRBD2. Sequences were derived from CD4+ T cells sorted from blood, sampled between weeks 36 and 40, from a patient treated with tofacitinib. The CDR3 spells CAWSGLAARETQYF. The CDR3 region has the DNA TGTGCCTGGAGTGGGCTAGCGGCCCGAGAGACCCAGTACTTC.